This is a list of T cell receptor beta chains from one sample in a study of T cell responses to AZD1222 COVID-19 vaccine. Libraries were prepared by immunoSEQ multiplex PCR; TCRdb keeps only in-frame clonotypes and omits some of them. The data hold some 160,000 clones, with 90% to 95% observed a single time. The starting material was peripheral blood, obtained on day 0 of AZD1222 vaccination. Receptor source: an adult in good health. CDR3s include the opening cysteine and the closing phenylalanine or tryptophan. D genes are given only for firm matches. For some rows the clone size is stated as once, few or many, or as a class when expanded; others skip it.

>.|TRBD1|TRBV5-5|15|TRBJ1-6
TGTGCCAGCAGCCCGCAGGGGACAGGAGATTCACCCCTCCACTTT
CASSPQGTGDSPLHF
>.|.|TRBV18|13|TRBJ1-2
TGTGCCAGCTCACCGGGGCTTATGAGTGGCTACACCTTC
CASSPGLMSGYTF
>.|TRBD1|TRBV4-1|14|TRBJ1-5
TGCGCCAGCAGCCACCGACAGGGAGACCAGCCCCAGCATTTT
CASSHRQGDQPQHF
>.|.|TRBV18|13|TRBJ2-5
TGTGCCAGCTCACCACAGACACAAGAGACCCAGTACTTC
CASSPQTQETQYF
>.|TRBD1|TRBV2|15|TRBJ1-1
TGTGCCAGCAGTGGGGACAGGGGGTCGGTCACTGAAGCTTTCTTT
CASSGDRGSVTEAFF
>.|.|TRBV30|15|TRBJ2-3
TGTGCCTGGATTTATGCGGGGGCCTTCACAGATACGCAGTATTTT
CAWIYAGAFTDTQYF
>.|.|TRBV6-2/TRBV6-3|18|TRBJ2-1
TGTGCCAGCAGTTATACCGGGGTGAGGGGGGACCCCTACAATGAGCAGTTCTTC
CASSYTGVRGDPYNEQFF
>.|TRBD2|TRBV4-1|16|TRBJ2-3
TGCGCCAGCAGCCAAGATCTAGCGGGGGTAAGAGATACGCAGTATTTT
CASSQDLAGVRDTQYF
>.|.|TRBV11-1|13|TRBJ1-1
TGTGCCAGCAGCTTATTGGGGGGGGCTGGAGCTTTCTTT
CASSLLGGAGAFF
>.|.|TRBV20-1|11|TRBJ2-2
TGCAGTGCTATAGGAACCGGGGAGCTGTTTTTT
CSAIGTGELFF
>once|TRBD1|TRBV18|15|TRBJ1-4
TGTGCCAGCTCACCAACCACAGGGGTTGATGAAAAACTGTTTTTT
CASSPTTGVDEKLFF
>.|.|TRBV27|14|TRBJ2-3
TGTGCCAGCAGTTCTTGGCGCCAGACAGATACGCAGTATTTT
CASSSWRQTDTQYF
>.|.|TRBV7-2|14|TRBJ1-2
TGTGCCAGCAGCTTAAGACAGTCTAACTATGGCTACACCTTC
CASSLRQSNYGYTF
>.|.|TRBV14|14|TRBJ1-1
TGTGCCAGCAGCCAGCAAAATCAACAGGTCCCAGCTTTCTTT
CASSQQNQQVPAFF
>once|.|TRBV28|13|TRBJ2-7
TGTGCCAGCAGTGAGGGGGGGCAAATCGAGCAGTACTTC
CASSEGGQIEQYF
>.|TRBD1|TRBV20-1|10|TRBJ1-1
TGCAGGGGGGGACAGGGAGAAGCTTTCTTT
CRGGQGEAFF
>.|TRBD1|TRBV6-4|17|TRBJ1-1
TGTGCCAGCAACAGAACAGGGGATAGGGAAGATGTCACTGAAGCTTTCTTT
CASNRTGDREDVTEAFF
>.|TRBD1|TRBV5-1|16|TRBJ2-7
TGCGCCAGCAGCTTCTCCCTACAGGGGGCCTCCTACGAGCAGTACTTC
CASSFSLQGASYEQYF
>.|TRBD1|TRBV18|16|TRBJ1-2
TGTGCCAGCTCACCTATCCCGGGACAGGGATCTTATGGCTACACCTTC
CASSPIPGQGSYGYTF
>.|.|TRBV5-4|12|TRBJ2-7
TGTGCCAGCAGCGCCGGGGACGGCCCCAAGGACTTC
CASSAGDGPKDF
>.|.|TRBV15|15|TRBJ1-6
TGTGCCACCAGCAGAGTTCAGGGGTATAATTCACCCCTCCACTTT
CATSRVQGYNSPLHF